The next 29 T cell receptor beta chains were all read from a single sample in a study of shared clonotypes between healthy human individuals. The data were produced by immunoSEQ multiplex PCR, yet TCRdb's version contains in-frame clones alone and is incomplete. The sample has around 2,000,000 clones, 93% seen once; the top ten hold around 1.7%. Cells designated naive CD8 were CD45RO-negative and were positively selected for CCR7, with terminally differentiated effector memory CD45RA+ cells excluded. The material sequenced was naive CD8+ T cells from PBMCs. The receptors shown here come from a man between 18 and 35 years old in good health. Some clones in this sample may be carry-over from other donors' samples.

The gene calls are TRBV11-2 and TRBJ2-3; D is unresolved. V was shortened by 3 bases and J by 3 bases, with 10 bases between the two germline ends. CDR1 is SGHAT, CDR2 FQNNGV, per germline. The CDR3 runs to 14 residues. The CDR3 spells CASSLSLTTDTQYF. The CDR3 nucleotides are TGTGCCAGCAGCTTGTCTCTGACAACAGATACGCAGTATTTT.

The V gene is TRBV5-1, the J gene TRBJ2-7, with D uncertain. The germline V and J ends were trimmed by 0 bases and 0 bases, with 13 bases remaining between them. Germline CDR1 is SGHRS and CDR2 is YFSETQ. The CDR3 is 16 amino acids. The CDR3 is CASSLGGRTSSYEQYF. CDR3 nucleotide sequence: TGCGCCAGCAGCTTGGGAGGACGCACAAGCTCCTACGAGCAGTACTTC.

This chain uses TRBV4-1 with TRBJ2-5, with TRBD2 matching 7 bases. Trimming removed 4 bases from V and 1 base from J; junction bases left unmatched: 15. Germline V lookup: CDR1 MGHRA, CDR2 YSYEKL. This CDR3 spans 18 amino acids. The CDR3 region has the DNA TGCGCCAGCAGCCTGGGTGGGGAATTTGGGAGGGCCCAAGAGACCCAGTACTTC. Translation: CASSLGGEFGRAQETQYF.

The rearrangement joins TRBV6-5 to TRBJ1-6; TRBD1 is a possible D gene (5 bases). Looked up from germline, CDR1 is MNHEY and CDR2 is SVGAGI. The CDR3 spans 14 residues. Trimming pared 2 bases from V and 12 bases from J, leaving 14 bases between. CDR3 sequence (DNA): TGTGCCAGCAGTTACAGAGCAGGGTGGGGACCCCTCCACTTT. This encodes CASSYRAGWGPLHF.

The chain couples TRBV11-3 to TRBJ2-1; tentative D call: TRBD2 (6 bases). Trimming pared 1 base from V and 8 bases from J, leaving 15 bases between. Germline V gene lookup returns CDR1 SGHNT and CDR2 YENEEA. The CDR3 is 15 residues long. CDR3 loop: CASSLAGTWRDEQFF. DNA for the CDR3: TGTGCCAGCAGCTTAGCGGGGACGTGGAGGGATGAGCAGTTCTTC.

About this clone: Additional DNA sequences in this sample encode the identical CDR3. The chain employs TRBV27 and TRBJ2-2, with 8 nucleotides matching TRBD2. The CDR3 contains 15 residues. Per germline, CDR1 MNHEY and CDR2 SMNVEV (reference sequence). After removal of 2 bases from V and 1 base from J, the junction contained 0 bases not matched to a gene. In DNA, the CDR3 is TGTGCCAGCAGTTTAGCGGGAGGGAACACCGGGGAGCTGTTTTTT. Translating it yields CASSLAGGNTGELFF.

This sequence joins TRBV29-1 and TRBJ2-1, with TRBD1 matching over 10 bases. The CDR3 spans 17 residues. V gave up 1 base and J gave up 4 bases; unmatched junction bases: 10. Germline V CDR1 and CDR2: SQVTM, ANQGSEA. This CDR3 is CSVEGGQGPSPYNEQFF. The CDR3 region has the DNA TGCAGCGTTGAAGGGGGACAGGGGCCATCGCCGTACAATGAGCAGTTCTTC.

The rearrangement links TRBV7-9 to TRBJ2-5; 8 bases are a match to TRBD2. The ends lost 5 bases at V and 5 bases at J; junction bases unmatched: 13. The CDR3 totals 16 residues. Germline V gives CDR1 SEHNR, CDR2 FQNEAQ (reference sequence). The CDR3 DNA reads TGTGCCAGCAGCCCCCCACTAGCGGCGGTCCTGGAGACCCAGTACTTC. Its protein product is CASSPPLAAVLETQYF.

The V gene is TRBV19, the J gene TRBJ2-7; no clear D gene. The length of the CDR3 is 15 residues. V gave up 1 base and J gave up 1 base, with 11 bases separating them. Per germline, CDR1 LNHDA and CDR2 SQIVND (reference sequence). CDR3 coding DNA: TGTGCCAGTAGTATAGCTTTGGCTGGATCCTACGAGCAGTACTTC. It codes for CASSIALAGSYEQYF.

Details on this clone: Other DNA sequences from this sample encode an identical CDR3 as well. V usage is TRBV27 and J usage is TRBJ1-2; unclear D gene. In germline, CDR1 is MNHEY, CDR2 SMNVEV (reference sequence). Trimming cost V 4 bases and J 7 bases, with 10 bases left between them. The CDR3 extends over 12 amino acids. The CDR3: CASSSGVGGYTF. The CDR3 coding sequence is TGTGCCAGCAGTTCGGGAGTCGGTGGCTACACCTTC.

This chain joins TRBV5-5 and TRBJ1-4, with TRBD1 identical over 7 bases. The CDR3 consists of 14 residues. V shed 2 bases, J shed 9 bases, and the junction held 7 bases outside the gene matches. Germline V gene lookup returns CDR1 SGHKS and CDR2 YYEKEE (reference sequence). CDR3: CASSFTPGQQKLFF. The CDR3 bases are TGTGCCAGCAGCTTTACTCCGGGACAGCAAAAACTGTTTTTT.

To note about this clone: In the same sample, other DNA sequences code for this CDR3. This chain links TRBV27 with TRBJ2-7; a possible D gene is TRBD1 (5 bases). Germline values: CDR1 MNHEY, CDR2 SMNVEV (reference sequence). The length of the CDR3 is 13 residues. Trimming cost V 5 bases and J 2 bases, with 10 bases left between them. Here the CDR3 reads CASSLLGAYEQYF. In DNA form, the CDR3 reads TGTGCCAGCAGTCTGTTAGGGGCCTACGAGCAGTACTTC.

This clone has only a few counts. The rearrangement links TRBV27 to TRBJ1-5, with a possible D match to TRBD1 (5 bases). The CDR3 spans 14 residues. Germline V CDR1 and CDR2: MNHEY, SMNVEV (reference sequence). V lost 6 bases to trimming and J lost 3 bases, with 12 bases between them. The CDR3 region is CASRETDTNQPQHF. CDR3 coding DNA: TGTGCCAGCAGGGAGACAGATACCAATCAGCCCCAGCATTTT.

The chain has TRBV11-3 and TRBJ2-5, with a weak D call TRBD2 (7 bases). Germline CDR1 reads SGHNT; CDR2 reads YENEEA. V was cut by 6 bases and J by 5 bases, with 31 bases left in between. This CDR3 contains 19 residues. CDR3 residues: CASRQGTAGVVFGRETQYF. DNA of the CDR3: TGTGCCAGCAGACAGGGCACTGCGGGAGTAGTGTTCGGCAGGGAGACCCAGTACTTC.

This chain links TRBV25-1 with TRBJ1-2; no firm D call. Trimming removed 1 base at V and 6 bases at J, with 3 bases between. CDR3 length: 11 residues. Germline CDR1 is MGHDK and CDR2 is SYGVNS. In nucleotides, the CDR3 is TGTGCCAGCAGTGAATTTCATGGCTACACCTTC. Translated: CASSEFHGYTF.

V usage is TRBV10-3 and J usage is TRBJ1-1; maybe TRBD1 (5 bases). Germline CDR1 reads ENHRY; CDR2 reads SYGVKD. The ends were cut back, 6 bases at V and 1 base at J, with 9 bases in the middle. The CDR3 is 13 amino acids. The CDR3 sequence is CAIRGPGNTEAFF. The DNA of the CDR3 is TGTGCCATCAGGGGACCAGGGAACACTGAAGCTTTCTTT.

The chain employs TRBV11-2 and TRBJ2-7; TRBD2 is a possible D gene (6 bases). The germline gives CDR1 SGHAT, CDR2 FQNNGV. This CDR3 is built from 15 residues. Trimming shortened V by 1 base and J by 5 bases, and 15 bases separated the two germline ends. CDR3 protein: CASSLAGISGNEQYF. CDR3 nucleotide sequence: TGTGCCAGCAGCTTAGCTGGAATTAGCGGAAACGAGCAGTACTTC.

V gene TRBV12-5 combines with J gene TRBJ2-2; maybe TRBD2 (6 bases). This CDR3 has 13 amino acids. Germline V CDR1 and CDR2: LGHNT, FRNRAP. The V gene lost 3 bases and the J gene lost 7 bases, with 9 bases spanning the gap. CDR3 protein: CASGFWRDGELFF. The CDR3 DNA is TGTGCTAGTGGTTTCTGGCGGGACGGGGAGCTGTTTTTT.

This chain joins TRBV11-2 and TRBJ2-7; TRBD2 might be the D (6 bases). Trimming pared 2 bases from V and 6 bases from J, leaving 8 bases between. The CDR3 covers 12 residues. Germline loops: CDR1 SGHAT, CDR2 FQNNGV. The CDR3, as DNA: TGTGCCAGCAGCTTAAGGAGGGGCGAGCAGTACTTC. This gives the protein CASSLRRGEQYF.

CDR3: CASSINILAKNIQYF. CDR3 DNA: TGTGCCAGTAGTATCAATATACTAGCCAAAAACATTCAGTACTTC. This rearrangement joins TRBV19 to TRBJ2-4; D call uncertain. V was clipped by 3 bases and J by 0 bases, with 9 bases between them. The length of the CDR3 is 15 residues. From germline, CDR1 is LNHDA and CDR2 SQIVND (reference sequence).

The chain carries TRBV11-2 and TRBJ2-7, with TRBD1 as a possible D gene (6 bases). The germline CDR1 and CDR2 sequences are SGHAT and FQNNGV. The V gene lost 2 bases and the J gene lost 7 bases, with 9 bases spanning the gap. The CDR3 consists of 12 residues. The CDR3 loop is CASSLKGDEQYF. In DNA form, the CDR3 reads TGTGCCAGCAGCTTAAAGGGGGATGAGCAGTACTTC.

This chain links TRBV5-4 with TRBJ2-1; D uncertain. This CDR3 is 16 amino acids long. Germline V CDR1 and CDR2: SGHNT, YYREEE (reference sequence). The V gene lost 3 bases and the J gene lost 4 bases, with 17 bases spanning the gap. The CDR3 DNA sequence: TGTGCCAGCAGCTCCCTTGAGGAGAGTCTGTACAATGAGCAGTTCTTC. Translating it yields CASSSLEESLYNEQFF.

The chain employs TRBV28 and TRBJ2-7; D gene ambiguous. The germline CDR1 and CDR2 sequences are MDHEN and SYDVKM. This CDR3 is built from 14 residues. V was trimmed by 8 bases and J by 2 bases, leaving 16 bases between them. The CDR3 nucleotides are TGTGCCAGCCTTCGGTTAGACACCACCTACGAGCAGTACTTC. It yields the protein CASLRLDTTYEQYF.

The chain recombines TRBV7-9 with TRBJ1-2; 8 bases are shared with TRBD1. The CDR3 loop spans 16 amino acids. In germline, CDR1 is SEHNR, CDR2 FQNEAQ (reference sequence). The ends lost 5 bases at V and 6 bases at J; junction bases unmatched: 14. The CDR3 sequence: CASSPKGSGGVHGYTF. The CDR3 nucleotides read TGTGCCAGCAGCCCCAAAGGGTCAGGGGGCGTACATGGCTACACCTTC.

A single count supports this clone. CDR3 bases: TGTGCCAGCAGTGAAAACAGGGGAGATGGCTACACCTTC. It translates to CASSENRGDGYTF. The rearrangement uses TRBV2 and TRBJ1-2; 7 nucleotides align to TRBD1. Germline CDR1 and CDR2: SNHLY and FYNNEI. The V and J ends lost 2 bases and 6 bases, in that order; junction bases with no gene match: 3. The CDR3 length is 13 residues. Drawing the rest from reference TRBV2 and TRBJ1-2, the complete variable domain is EPEVTQTPSHQVTQMGQEVILRCVPISNHLYFYWYRQILGQKVEFLVSFYNNEISEKSEIFDDQFSVERPDGSNFTLKIRSTKLEDSAMYFCASSENRGDGYTFGSGTRLTVV.

CDR3 residues: CASSLSKRQGTDEAFF. The CDR3 bases are TGTGCCAGCAGTTTATCGAAAAGGCAGGGAACTGATGAAGCTTTCTTT. This chain links TRBV27 with TRBJ1-1; TRBD1 might be the D (5 bases). The ends were cut back, 0 bases at V and 7 bases at J, with 18 bases in the middle. This CDR3 comprises 16 residues. Looked up from germline, CDR1 is MNHEY and CDR2 is SMNVEV (reference sequence).

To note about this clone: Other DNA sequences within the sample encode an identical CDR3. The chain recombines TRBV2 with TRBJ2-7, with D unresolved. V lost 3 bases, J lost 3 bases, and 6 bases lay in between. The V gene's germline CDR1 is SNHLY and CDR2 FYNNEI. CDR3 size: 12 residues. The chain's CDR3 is CASSESSYEQYF. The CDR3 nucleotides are TGTGCCAGCAGTGAGAGTAGCTACGAGCAGTACTTC.

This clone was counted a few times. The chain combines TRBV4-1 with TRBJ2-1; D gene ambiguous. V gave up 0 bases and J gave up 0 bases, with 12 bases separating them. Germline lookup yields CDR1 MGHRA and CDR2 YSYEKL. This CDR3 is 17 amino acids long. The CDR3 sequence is CASSQDEAQSSYNEQFF. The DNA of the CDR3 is TGCGCCAGCAGCCAAGATGAAGCCCAGAGCTCCTACAATGAGCAGTTCTTC.

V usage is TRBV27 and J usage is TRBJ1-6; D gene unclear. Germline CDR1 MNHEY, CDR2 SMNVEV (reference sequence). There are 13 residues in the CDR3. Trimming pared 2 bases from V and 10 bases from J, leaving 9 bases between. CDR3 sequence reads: CASSLEAFSPLHF. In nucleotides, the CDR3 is TGTGCCAGCAGTTTAGAAGCCTTCTCACCCCTCCACTTT.